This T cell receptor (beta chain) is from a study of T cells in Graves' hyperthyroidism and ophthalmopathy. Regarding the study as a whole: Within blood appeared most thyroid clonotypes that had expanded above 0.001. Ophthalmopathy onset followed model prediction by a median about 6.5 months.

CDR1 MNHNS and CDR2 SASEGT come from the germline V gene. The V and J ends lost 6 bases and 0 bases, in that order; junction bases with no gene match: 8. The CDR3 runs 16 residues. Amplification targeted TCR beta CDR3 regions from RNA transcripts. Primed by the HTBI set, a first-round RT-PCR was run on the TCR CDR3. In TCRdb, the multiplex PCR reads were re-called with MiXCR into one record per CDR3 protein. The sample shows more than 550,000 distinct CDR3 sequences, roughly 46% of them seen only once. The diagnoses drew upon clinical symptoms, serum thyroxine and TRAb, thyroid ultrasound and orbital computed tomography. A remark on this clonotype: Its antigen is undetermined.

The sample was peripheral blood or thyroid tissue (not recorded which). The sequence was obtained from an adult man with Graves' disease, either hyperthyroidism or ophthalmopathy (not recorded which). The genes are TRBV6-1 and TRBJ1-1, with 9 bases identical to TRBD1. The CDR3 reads CASRTNGQGLNTEAFF. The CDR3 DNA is TGTGCCAGCAGGACCAATGGACAGGGGTTGAACACTGAAGCTTTCTTT.